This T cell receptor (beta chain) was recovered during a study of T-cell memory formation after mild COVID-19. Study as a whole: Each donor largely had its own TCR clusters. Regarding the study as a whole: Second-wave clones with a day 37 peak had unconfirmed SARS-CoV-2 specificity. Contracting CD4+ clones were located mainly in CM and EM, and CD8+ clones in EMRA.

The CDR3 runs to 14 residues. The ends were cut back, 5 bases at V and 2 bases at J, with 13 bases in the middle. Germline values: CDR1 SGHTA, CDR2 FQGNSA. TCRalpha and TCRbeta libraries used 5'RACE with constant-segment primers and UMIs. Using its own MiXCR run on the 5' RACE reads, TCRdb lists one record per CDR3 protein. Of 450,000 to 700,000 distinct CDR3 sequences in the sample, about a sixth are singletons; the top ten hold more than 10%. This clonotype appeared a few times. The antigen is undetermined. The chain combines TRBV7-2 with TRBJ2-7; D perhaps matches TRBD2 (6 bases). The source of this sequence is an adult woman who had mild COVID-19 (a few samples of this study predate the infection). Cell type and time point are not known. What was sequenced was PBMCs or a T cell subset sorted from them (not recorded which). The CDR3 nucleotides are TGTGCCAGCAGCAGCCGGGAGTCCGCCTACGAGCAGTACTTC. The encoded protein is CASSSRESAYEQYF.